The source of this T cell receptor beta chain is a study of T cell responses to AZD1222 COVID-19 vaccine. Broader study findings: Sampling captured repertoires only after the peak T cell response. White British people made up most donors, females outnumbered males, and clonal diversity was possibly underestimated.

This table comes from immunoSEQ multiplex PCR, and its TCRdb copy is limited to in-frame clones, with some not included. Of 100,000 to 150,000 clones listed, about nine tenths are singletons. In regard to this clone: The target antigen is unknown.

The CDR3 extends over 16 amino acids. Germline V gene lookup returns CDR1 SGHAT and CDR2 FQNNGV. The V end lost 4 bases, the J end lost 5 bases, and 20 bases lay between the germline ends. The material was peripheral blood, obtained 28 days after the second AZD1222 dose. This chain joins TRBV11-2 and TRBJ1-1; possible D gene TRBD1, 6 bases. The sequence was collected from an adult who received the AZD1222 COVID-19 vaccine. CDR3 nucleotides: TGTGCCAGCAGCTCCTTCAGCGCAGGGGCGGGAACTGAAGCTTTCTTT. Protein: CASSSFSAGAGTEAFF.